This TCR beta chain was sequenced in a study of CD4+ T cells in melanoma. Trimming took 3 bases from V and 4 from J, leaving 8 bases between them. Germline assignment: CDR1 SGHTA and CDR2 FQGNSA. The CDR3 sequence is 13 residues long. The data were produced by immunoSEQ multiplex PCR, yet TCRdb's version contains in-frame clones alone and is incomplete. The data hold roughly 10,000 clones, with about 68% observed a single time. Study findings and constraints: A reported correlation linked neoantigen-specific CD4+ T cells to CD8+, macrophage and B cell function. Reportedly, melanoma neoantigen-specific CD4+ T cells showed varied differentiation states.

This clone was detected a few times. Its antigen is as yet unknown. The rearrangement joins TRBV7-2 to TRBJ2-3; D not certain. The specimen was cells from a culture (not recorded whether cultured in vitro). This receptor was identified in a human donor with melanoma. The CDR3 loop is CASSFATADTQYF. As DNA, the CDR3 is TGTGCCAGCAGCTTTGCCACGGCAGATACGCAGTATTTT.